These 26 T cell receptor beta chains were all obtained from the same sample, sequenced in a study of T cells in localized non-small cell lung cancer. Repertoires were generated with immunoSEQ multiplex PCR, while TCRdb's copy carries only in-frame clones and drops some. The data contain over 45,000 clones, approximately 86% of them seen just once; the ten biggest clones take up roughly 16%. This specimen was PBMCs, taken before any cancer treatment. Receptors originate from a female donor with stage II lung adenocarcinoma.

The genes are TRBV30 and TRBJ2-7; D may correspond to TRBD1 or TRBD2 (5 bases each). V gave up 4 bases and J gave up 3 bases, with 7 bases separating them. From germline, CDR1 is GTSNPN and CDR2 SVGIG (reference sequence). The CDR3 totals 11 residues. CDR3 nucleotides: TGTGCCTGGAAGGGGAGCTACGAGCAGTACTTC. Its translation is CAWKGSYEQYF.

The chain recombines TRBV7-2 with TRBJ1-1; no clear D. V was pared by 5 bases and J by 6 bases, with 19 bases between. Germline V gene data show CDR1 as SGHTA and CDR2 as FQGNSA. The CDR3 has 15 residues. For the CDR3, the DNA is TGTGCCAGCAGCCCAACAAGGTTTCCCGGGGCTGAAGCTTTCTTT. Amino acid sequence: CASSPTRFPGAEAFF.

The rearrangement links TRBV6-4 to TRBJ2-3; 11 bases line up with TRBD2. The CDR3 sequence is 16 residues long. The V gene end was trimmed by 0 bases and the J gene end by 2 bases; junction bases not matched to a gene: 1. Germline-derived CDR1 and CDR2 are MRHNA and SNTAGT. The DNA of the CDR3 is TGTGCCAGCAGTGACTCGACTAGCGGGGACACAGATACGCAGTATTTT. Encoded protein: CASSDSTSGDTDTQYF.

This clone was recorded a few times. The rearrangement joins TRBV6-4 to TRBJ1-1; D call uncertain. This CDR3 is built from 13 residues. Germline lookup yields CDR1 MRHNA and CDR2 SNTAGT. Trimming left V 5 bases short and J 1 base short, with 8 bases between. CDR3 sequence reads: CASSPTSNTEAFF. DNA of the CDR3: TGTGCCAGCAGTCCAACATCGAACACTGAAGCTTTCTTT.

The rearrangement joins TRBV29-1 to TRBJ1-1; a possible D gene is TRBD1 (5 bases). Trimming took off 2 bases at V and 5 bases at J, with 15 bases between the two ends. Per germline, CDR1 SQVTM and CDR2 ANQGSEA. The CDR3 consists of 14 residues. The CDR3 loop reads CSVEFVGRGTEAFF. The CDR3 bases are TGCAGCGTTGAATTCGTGGGGCGAGGGACTGAAGCTTTCTTT.

The rearrangement links TRBV14 to TRBJ1-2; D unclear. The CDR3 is made up of 13 amino acids. In germline, CDR1 is SGHDN, CDR2 FVKESK. V lost 4 bases to trimming and J lost 3 bases, with 9 bases between them. The CDR3 region has the DNA TGTGCCAGCAGCCCCGGGCCCGACTATGGCTACACCTTC. Its protein product is CASSPGPDYGYTF.

The CDR3 DNA sequence: TGTGCCAGCAGCTTGGGGCCGCGGGATGGTACAGATACGCAGTATTTT. It encodes CASSLGPRDGTDTQYF. J is TRBJ2-3 and V is TRBV5-6; possibly TRBD2 for D (6 bases). V was trimmed by 0 bases and J by 3 bases, leaving 14 bases between them. The CDR3 length is 16 residues. Germline V gene sequence: CDR1 SGHDT, CDR2 YYEEEE. Using reference TRBV5-6 and TRBJ2-3 for the parts outside the CDR3, the full variable domain is DAGVTQSPTHLIKTRGQQVTLRCSPKSGHDTVSWYQQALGQGPQFIFQYYEEEERQRGNFPDRFSGHQFPNYSSELNVNALLLGDSALYLCASSLGPRDGTDTQYFGPGTRLTVL.

J is TRBJ1-1 and V is TRBV2; D perhaps matches TRBD1 (5 bases). Trimming removed 6 bases from V and 4 bases from J, with 21 bases in between. CDR3 size: 16 residues. The V gene's germline CDR1 is SNHLY and CDR2 FYNNEI. This CDR3 reads CASSGTAMTLGTEAFF. The CDR3 DNA follows: TGTGCCAGCAGCGGGACCGCTATGACCTTGGGCACTGAAGCTTTCTTT.

J is TRBJ2-5 and V is TRBV12-5; 7 bases are a match to TRBD1. With 0 bases clipped from V and 6 bases from J, the junction kept 13 bases outside the gene matches. The germline V gene encodes CDR1 LGHNT and CDR2 FRNRAP. CDR3 length: 17 residues. The CDR3 loop is CASGLVLGRDSAKTQYF. The CDR3 DNA follows: TGTGCTAGTGGTTTGGTACTAGGCCGGGACAGTGCGAAGACCCAGTACTTC.

This clone was seen once. The gene calls are TRBV7-6 and TRBJ1-1, with D possibly matching TRBD1 (5 bases). V shed 1 base and J shed 7 bases, with 7 bases lying between them. Germline CDR1 reads SGHVS; CDR2 reads FNYEAQ. The CDR3 runs 12 residues. The CDR3 sequence: CASSLDGGEAFF. As DNA, the CDR3 is TGTGCCAGCAGCTTAGACGGGGGTGAAGCTTTCTTT.

The chain joins TRBV2 to TRBJ1-4; D is possibly TRBD1 (6 bases). V shed 3 bases and J shed 6 bases, with 11 bases lying between them. Germline V gene sequence: CDR1 SNHLY, CDR2 FYNNEI. The CDR3 totals 14 residues. As DNA, the CDR3 is TGTGCCAGCAGTGAGAATCAGGGGTATGAAAAACTGTTTTTT. This gives the protein CASSENQGYEKLFF.

The rearrangement links TRBV5-6 to TRBJ1-5; D might be TRBD1 (5 bases). V shed 4 bases and J shed 1 base, with 9 bases lying between them. The CDR3 is made up of 14 amino acids. Germline V gene lookup returns CDR1 SGHDT and CDR2 YYEEEE. The CDR3 region is CASSLGGSNQPQHF. The CDR3 region has the DNA TGTGCCAGCAGCCTCGGGGGAAGCAATCAGCCCCAGCATTTT.

The chain uses TRBV28 and TRBJ2-2; 7 bases match TRBD1. Germline CDR1 is MDHEN and CDR2 is SYDVKM. Trimming at V came to 5 bases and at J to 1 base, leaving 4 bases not matched to a gene. This CDR3 has 15 amino acids. This CDR3 is CASSRDSQNTGELFF. CDR3 sequence (DNA): TGTGCCAGCAGTCGGGACAGCCAGAACACCGGGGAGCTGTTTTTT.

This clone was seen only a few times. V and J are TRBV7-6 and TRBJ2-7, with 7 nucleotides matching TRBD2. The germline V gene encodes CDR1 SGHVS and CDR2 FNYEAQ. J was trimmed by 1 base and V by 1 base; bases with no gene match: 4. There are 15 residues in the CDR3. The CDR3 DNA follows: TGTGCCAGCAGCTTAGGTAGCGGGTCGTCCTACGAGCAGTACTTC. It is translated as CASSLGSGSSYEQYF. Full variable domain (rest looked up from reference TRBV7-6 and TRBJ2-7): GAGVSQSPRYKVTKRGQDVALRCDPISGHVSLYWYRQALGQGPEFLTYFNYEAQQDKSGLPNDRFSAERPEGSISTLTIQRTEQRDSAMYRCASSLGSGSSYEQYFGPGTRLTVT.

The sample holds one count of this clone. V usage is TRBV12-5 and J usage is TRBJ1-2, with a weak D call TRBD1 (6 bases). The germline V gene encodes CDR1 LGHNT and CDR2 FRNRAP. The CDR3 runs 14 residues. Trimming took off 5 bases at V and 4 bases at J, with 14 bases between the two ends. CDR3: CASGPIGGSYGYTF. CDR3 coding DNA: TGTGCTAGTGGTCCTATAGGGGGAAGCTATGGCTACACCTTC.

This chain uses TRBV5-1 with TRBJ1-1; tentatively, D is TRBD1 (6 bases). The V gene lost 4 bases and the J gene lost 1 base, with 11 bases spanning the gap. The CDR3 sequence is 14 residues long. The germline gives CDR1 SGHRS, CDR2 YFSETQ. CDR3 protein: CASSQGTANTEAFF. CDR3 nucleotides: TGCGCCAGCAGCCAGGGGACGGCGAACACTGAAGCTTTCTTT.

CDR3 nucleotide sequence: TGTGCCAGCAGGGCTAGTTACCTTTTGGGTGAGCAGTTCTTC. This encodes CASRASYLLGEQFF. The gene calls are TRBV6-1 and TRBJ2-1; D is unresolved. V lost 6 bases, J lost 9 bases, and 18 bases lay in between. This CDR3 has 14 residues. Germline V gives CDR1 MNHNS, CDR2 SASEGT.

This clone was observed a handful of times. The rearrangement uses TRBV5-1 and TRBJ1-1; D is possibly TRBD1 (6 bases). Looked up from germline, CDR1 is SGHRS and CDR2 is YFSETQ. This CDR3 is built from 16 residues. V lost 4 bases to trimming and J lost 1 base, with 17 bases between them. CDR3 loop: CASSVQVMGANTEAFF. DNA for the CDR3: TGCGCCAGCAGCGTTCAAGTCATGGGGGCGAACACTGAAGCTTTCTTT.

The chain employs TRBV5-1 and TRBJ2-7, with 8 bases fitting TRBD1. This CDR3 has 13 residues. Germline CDR1 reads SGHRS; CDR2 reads YFSETQ. V lost 4 bases to trimming and J lost 4 bases; unmatched junction nucleotides: 4. The CDR3 DNA sequence: TGCGCCAGCAGCCAGGGACAGGCTTACGAGCAGTACTTC. Encoded protein: CASSQGQAYEQYF.

This clone came up once. The chain employs TRBV27 and TRBJ1-2, with no clear D. The germline gives CDR1 MNHEY, CDR2 SMNVEV (reference sequence). There are 13 residues in the CDR3. V lost 6 bases and J lost 5, with 13 bases in between. The CDR3: CASSDKVLYGYTF. The CDR3 DNA reads as TGTGCCAGCAGCGACAAGGTTCTGTATGGCTACACCTTC.

J is TRBJ2-1 and V is TRBV14, with TRBD2 identical over 12 bases. The germline gives CDR1 SGHDN, CDR2 FVKESK. J gave up 7 bases and V 1 base, and 5 bases lay outside the gene matches. There are 16 residues in the CDR3. The CDR3 spells CASSQVRLAGENEQFF. CDR3 coding DNA: TGTGCCAGCAGCCAAGTTCGACTAGCGGGGGAGAATGAGCAGTTCTTC.

The gene calls are TRBV30 and TRBJ2-7; D not certain. The CDR3 covers 14 residues. Germline V CDR1 and CDR2: GTSNPN, SVGIG (reference sequence). V shed 4 bases and J shed 3 bases, with 16 bases lying between them. The CDR3: CAWTAGRRVYEQYF. CDR3 bases: TGTGCCTGGACAGCCGGGCGACGAGTCTACGAGCAGTACTTC.

The chain carries TRBV11-2 and TRBJ2-3; 12 bases are a match to TRBD2. V lost 5 bases, J lost 2 bases, and 5 bases stayed unmatched. CDR1 and CDR2 from the germline V gene are SGHAT and FQNNGV. The CDR3 has 16 residues. The CDR3 sequence: CASSQRLAGATDTQYF. DNA for the CDR3: TGTGCCAGCAGCCAAAGACTAGCGGGGGCCACAGATACGCAGTATTTT. The variable domain in full, with the rest retrieved from reference TRBV11-2 and TRBJ2-3, is EAGVAQSPRYKIIEKRQSVAFWCNPISGHATLYWYQQILGQGPKLLIQFQNNGVVDDSQLPKDRFSAERLKGVDSTLKIQPAKLEDSAVYLCASSQRLAGATDTQYFGPGTRLTVL.

This sequence joins TRBV5-6 and TRBJ1-4; 8 positions agree with TRBD1. Germline loops: CDR1 SGHDT, CDR2 YYEEEE. The CDR3 is 15 amino acids. With V trimmed by 1 base and J by 8 bases, 7 bases remained unmatched. The CDR3 here is CASSLWTGRGEKLFF. The CDR3, as DNA: TGTGCCAGCAGCTTGTGGACAGGGAGAGGAGAAAAACTGTTTTTT.

V gene TRBV5-5 combines with J gene TRBJ2-7, with unresolved D. CDR3 length: 12 residues. Trimming took 0 bases from V and 6 from J, leaving 7 bases between them. Germline V lookup: CDR1 SGHKS, CDR2 YYEKEE (reference sequence). The CDR3 sequence is CASSLEISEQYF. The CDR3 coding sequence is TGTGCCAGCAGCTTGGAGATTTCCGAGCAGTACTTC.

The genes are TRBV27 and TRBJ2-7; D perhaps matches TRBD2 (5 bases). The CDR3 runs 13 residues. V lost 2 bases and J lost 5, with 10 bases in between. Germline CDR1 reads MNHEY; CDR2 reads SMNVEV (reference sequence). For the CDR3, the DNA is TGTGCCAGCAGTTTACGGGAACACGACGAGCAGTACTTC. Translating it yields CASSLREHDEQYF.